The 9 T cell receptor beta chains below all came from one sample that was sequenced in a study of cytomegalovirus exposure and HLA in healthy donors. The primer mix had 60 Vbeta and 13 Jbeta primers. Assay used: immunoSEQ multiplex PCR; TCRdb lists only in-frame clones, some missing. The profile shows under 150,000 clones, 73% of them singletons. The sequencing sample was made of PBMCs. The receptor source for this set is a woman aged 40 to 50 in good health and CMV-seronegative.

This sequence joins TRBV5-1 and TRBJ2-3, with D possibly being TRBD2 (5 bases). Trimming removed 0 bases from V and 6 bases from J, with 8 bases in between. CDR3 length equals 13 residues. The V gene's germline CDR1 is SGHRS and CDR2 YFSETQ. CDR3 in amino acids: CASSLAWEDTQYF. The CDR3 DNA sequence: TGCGCCAGCAGCTTGGCCTGGGAGGATACGCAGTATTTT.

This chain links TRBV11-1 with TRBJ2-1; TRBD2 might be the D (5 bases). The V gene's germline CDR1 is SGHAT and CDR2 FQDESV (reference sequence). Trimming shortened V by 6 bases and J by 9 bases, and 27 bases separated the two germline ends. This CDR3 comprises 17 residues. CDR3 residues: CASSISWELGLRGEQFF. In nucleotides, the CDR3 is TGTGCCAGCAGTATTAGTTGGGAACTAGGCCTACGCGGTGAGCAGTTCTTC.

This chain connects TRBV4-2 to TRBJ2-3, with D maybe TRBD2 (6 bases). The germline V gene encodes CDR1 LGHNA and CDR2 YNFKEQ. This CDR3 region has 14 residues. The germline V and J ends were trimmed by 4 bases and 5 bases, with 13 bases remaining between them. The CDR3 sequence: CASSPTSLVDTQYF. CDR3 coding DNA: TGTGCCAGCAGCCCGACTAGTTTGGTAGATACGCAGTATTTT.

The gene calls are TRBV2 and TRBJ2-7, with 8 positions matching TRBD1. V was clipped by 3 bases and J by 3 bases; unmatched bases: 7. CDR3 length equals 15 residues. Germline V CDR1 and CDR2: SNHLY, FYNNEI. The CDR3 sequence: CASSEGTGVSYEQYF. The CDR3 DNA reads as TGTGCCAGCAGTGAGGGGACAGGCGTTAGCTACGAGCAGTACTTC.

As to this clone: Germline and junction disagree at one end, which may indicate a read error. The chain links TRBV7-9 to TRBJ1-2, with D unclear. Germline V gene sequence: CDR1 SEHNR, CDR2 FQNEAQ (reference sequence). The CDR3 length is 15 residues. CDR3 in DNA: TGTTCCAGCAGCTTAGATGGCCCGCAAAACTATGGCTACACCTTC. Its translation is CSSSLDGPQNYGYTF.

This chain uses TRBV7-9 with TRBJ2-5; D is possibly TRBD1 (6 bases). The V end lost 4 bases, the J end lost 6 bases, and 15 bases lay between the germline ends. Germline V gene lookup returns CDR1 SEHNR and CDR2 FQNEAQ (reference sequence). The CDR3 sequence is 14 residues long. For the CDR3, the DNA is TGTGCCAGCAGCTACCTACAGGGCGGAAAGACCCAGTACTTC. Protein product: CASSYLQGGKTQYF. Together with reference TRBV7-9 and TRBJ2-5, the CDR3 gives the full variable domain: DTGVSQNPRHKITKRGQNVTFRCDPISEHNRLYWYRQTLGQGPEFLTYFQNEAQLEKSRLLSDRFSAERPKGSFSTLEIQRTEQGDSAMYLCASSYLQGGKTQYFGPGTRLLVL.

V is TRBV15 and J is TRBJ1-2; 8 bases are shared with TRBD1. The trim removed 2 bases at V and 5 bases at J, leaving 4 bases unmatched. The CDR3 is 14 residues long. CDR1 and CDR2 from the germline V gene are LNHNV and YYDKDF (reference sequence). In nucleotides, the CDR3 is TGTGCCACCAGCAGATCCCGGACAGGGTATGGCTACACCTTC. This gives the protein CATSRSRTGYGYTF.

The chain has TRBV10-3 and TRBJ1-1; 9 bases are shared with TRBD1. With 4 bases clipped from V and 3 bases from J, the junction kept 3 bases outside the gene matches. From germline, CDR1 is ENHRY and CDR2 SYGVKD. The CDR3 consists of 14 residues. The CDR3 region has the DNA TGTGCCATCAGTGCGGACAGGGGAGACACTGAAGCTTTCTTT. This sequence encodes CAISADRGDTEAFF.

The chain employs TRBV4-1 and TRBJ2-1, with D tentatively TRBD2 (6 bases). Per germline, CDR1 MGHRA and CDR2 YSYEKL. CDR3 length: 17 residues. The germline V and J ends were trimmed by 4 bases and 0 bases, with 16 bases remaining between them. CDR3 amino acids: CASSPLPRGSSYNEQFF. The CDR3 region has the DNA TGCGCCAGCAGCCCACTTCCCCGGGGGAGCTCCTACAATGAGCAGTTCTTC.